These T cell receptor beta chains were read from a single sample in a study of T cells in Graves' hyperthyroidism and ophthalmopathy. TCRdb called the multiplex PCR reads again in MiXCR, with one record for every CDR3 protein. Here the sample spans approximately 370,000 distinct CDR3 sequences, about 18% being singletons. The sequencing sample was made of blood. The receptor source for this set is a woman aged 25 to 39 with Graves' hyperthyroidism that later progressed to Graves' ophthalmopathy. CDR3s leave out the opening cysteine and the closing phenylalanine or tryptophan.

13 | TRBJ2-3 | TRBV4-1 | ASSHTGTETDTQY
15 | TRBJ2-4 | TRBV20-1 | SAIPGLAGVAKNIQY
12 | TRBJ1-5 | TRBV20-1 | SARRAASNQPQH
14 | TRBJ1-4 | TRBV5-5 | ASSVSPGTRGEKLF
13 | TRBJ2-7 | TRBV30 | AWNVFSGRAYEQY
11 | TRBJ2-2 | TRBV12-3/TRBV12-4 | ASSTRGPGELF
12 | TRBJ2-3 | TRBV4-1 | ASSQEGVPDTQY
15 | TRBJ2-1 | TRBV29-1 | SVGPLAGESSYNEQF
11 | TRBJ2-7 | TRBV11-2 | ASTRGDRYEQY
15 | TRBJ1-1 | TRBV5-1 | ASSLLSLQDSNTEAF
13 | TRBJ1-5 | TRBV28 | ASSLSGMGNQPQH
11 | TRBJ2-7 | TRBV5-8 | ASSLRGMGEQY
16 | TRBJ1-5 | TRBV2 | ASSPSGDRLYSNQPQH
12 | TRBJ2-5 | TRBV11-3 | ASSSGPVQETQY
10 | TRBJ2-2 | TRBV3-1 | AGLGRTGELF
12 | TRBJ1-2 | TRBV2 | ASTAPRGYYGYT
12 | TRBJ1-1 | TRBV27 | ASSFTGLNTEAF
14 | TRBJ2-5 | TRBV6-2/TRBV6-3 | ASSWPQRGYQETQY
16 | TRBJ2-5 | TRBV27 | ASSLESPRLAGVETQY
13 | TRBJ1-2 | TRBV5-1 | ASSLRGANLRGYT
16 | TRBJ1-6 | TRBV11-2 | ASSLDSSIVDRVSPLH
14 | TRBJ1-3 | TRBV2 | ASSEARGASGNTIY
13 | TRBJ1-2 | TRBV20-1 | SAPGRDSRIYGYI
13 | TRBJ1-4 | TRBV5-1 | ASSSRGSTNEKLF
13 | TRBJ1-5 | TRBV5-1 | ASSLGDSQNQPQH
21 | TRBJ2-7 | TRBV4-1 | ASSQDLWALAGADAPITYEQY
11 | TRBJ2-7 | TRBV7-2 | ASSEGPGNEQY
8 | TRBJ1-1 | TRBV20-1 | SAGDTEAF
14 | TRBJ1-4 | TRBV11-2 | ASSLVKAGFPEKLF
13 | TRBJ2-7 | TRBV19 | ASSNPAGRSYEQY
14 | TRBJ2-2 | TRBV5-6 | ASSPGTGDHTGELF
14 | TRBJ2-5 | TRBV11-2 | ASSKRWTGDVETQY
13 | TRBJ2-7 | TRBV6-1 | ASSPDRLTSYEQY
12 | TRBJ2-1 | TRBV20-1 | SASLASYYNEQF
11 | TRBJ1-2 | TRBV2 | ASSGTEYYGYT
11 | TRBJ1-1 | TRBV12-5 | ASGFSDDTEAF
13 | TRBJ1-1 | TRBV18 | ASSPPLRVTAEAF
12 | TRBJ1-1 | TRBV6-5 | ASSYSSRNTEAF
13 | TRBJ1-1 | TRBV28 | ASSFPGVMNTEAF
12 | TRBJ1-1 | TRBV5-5 | ASSAMTGNTEAF
11 | TRBJ2-4 | TRBV29-1 | SAPGPGGNIQY
13 | TRBJ2-2 | TRBV4-1 | ASSQGGLNTGELF
10 | TRBJ1-1 | TRBV28 | ASSLYPPGAF
9 | TRBJ2-3 | TRBV20-1 | SAGAPDTQY
14 | TRBJ2-3 | TRBV19 | ASSIGGGLAADTQY
15 | TRBJ2-2 | TRBV28 | ASSLLGAKANTGELF
10 | TRBJ2-1 | TRBV3-1 | ASSQTGWQQF
13 | TRBJ1-3 | TRBV7-2 | ASSLVDFSGNTIY
14 | TRBJ2-3 | TRBV12-3/TRBV12-4 | ASSLDTPAGLDTQC
10 | TRBJ2-7 | TRBV20-1 | SGDRDSYEQY
14 | TRBJ1-5 | TRBV7-8 | ASSLALYRGGQPQH
10 | TRBJ2-1 | TRBV11-2 | ASSLVVGMQF
16 | TRBJ1-5 | TRBV6-1 | ASSFASRDSGINQPQH
17 | TRBJ2-3 | TRBV7-6 | ASSLGPEGGALGTDTQY